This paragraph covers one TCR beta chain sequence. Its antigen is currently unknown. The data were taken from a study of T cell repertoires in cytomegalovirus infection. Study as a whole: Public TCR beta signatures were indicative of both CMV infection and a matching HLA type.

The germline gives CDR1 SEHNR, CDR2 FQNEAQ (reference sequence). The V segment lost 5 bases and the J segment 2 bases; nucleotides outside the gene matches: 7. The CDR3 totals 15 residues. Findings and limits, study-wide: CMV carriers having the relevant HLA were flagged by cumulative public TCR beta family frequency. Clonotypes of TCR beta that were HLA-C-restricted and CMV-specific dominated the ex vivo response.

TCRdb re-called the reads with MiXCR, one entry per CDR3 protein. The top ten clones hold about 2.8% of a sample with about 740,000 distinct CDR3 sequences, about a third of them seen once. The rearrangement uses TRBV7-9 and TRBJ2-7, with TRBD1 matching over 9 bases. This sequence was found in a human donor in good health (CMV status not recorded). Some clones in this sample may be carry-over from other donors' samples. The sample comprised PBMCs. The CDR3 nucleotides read TGTGCCAGCAGCCCAGCGGACAGGGGTGCCTACGAGCAGTACTTC. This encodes CASSPADRGAYEQYF.